The source of this T cell receptor (beta chain) is a study of T cells in Graves' hyperthyroidism and ophthalmopathy (dated by TCRdb to about 2019). Some background on the complete study: Peripheral blood samples were taken at initial diagnosis, before any treatment was given. An independent validation cohort of 18 to 20 hyperthyroidism patients and about 15 patients who later progressed to ophthalmopathy tested prospective prediction of ophthalmopathy. The study also compared thyroid tissue and blood T-cell repertoires from roughly 6 Graves' hyperthyroidism patients. The 90 to 100 discovery patients were randomly divided into training and test sets at a 7:3 ratio. A discovery cohort of roughly 100 patients, approximately 45 with Graves' ophthalmopathy and 55 to 65 with stable Graves' hyperthyroidism, was used to find distinguishing TCR V-J signatures. Once sampling was done, hyperthyroidism patients were given methimazole at a starting dose of 30 mg daily, whereas ophthalmopathy patients were given high-dose intravenous methylprednisolone. The paper describes TCR Vbeta CDR3 sequencing of fewer than 150 peripheral blood samples, made up of approximately 40 ophthalmopathy patients, roughly 75 hyperthyroidism patients and roughly 17 progressor patients.

In its sample, this clonotype was seen many times. Its antigen remains undetermined. The input lacks base qualities; no much larger clone sits a single base away. Amplification of TCR beta CDR3 regions was carried out from RNA transcripts. A first-round RT-PCR of the TCR CDR3 used the HTBI primer set with the Qiagen OneStep RT-PCR kit. Libraries were constructed in a second round of multiplex PCR, after which size selection and purification were performed. Libraries were sequenced paired-end with 100 bp reads on an Illumina HiSeq2000. On the study's bioinformatics: SOAPnuke was used to process the raw data, removing reads that contained adapters or uncalled bases, had a mean Phred below 15, or lacked an exact match to the constant primer or identifier. COPE v1.2.5 was used to merge the high-quality paired reads, and each unique nucleotide sequence was defined as a clonotype. MiTCR v1.1 was used to align the clonotypes against IMGT TRBV, TRBD and TRBJ reference segments. The analysis was restricted to V-J combinations with a frequency above 0.0001, which together covered 99% to 99.2% of the repertoires. The TCS score was defined as the ratio of F50 (clonal expansion) to E x V (chaos), calculated using BLOSUM62-based TCRdist between CDR3 peptides within each V-J. Welch's t-statistics and random forest reduced fewer than 550 V-J features to 10 to 15, which were used in a naive Bayes classifier (R e1071). TCRdb applied fastp at Q25 and MiXCR to the public reads, then kept only in-frame beta chains. Rows are combined by CDR3 protein, so each entry shows the most common genes and DNA. The V and J calls reflect TCRdb's pipeline rather than the authors' work. Recorded for this sample are hundreds of thousands of distinct CDR3 sequences; approximately 14% of them occurred a single time. The ten largest clones capture approximately 13% of the sample.

Results the study describes overall, beyond this receptor: Most expanded thyroid clonotypes (frequency above 0.001) were also detected in blood, suggesting blood repertoires may reflect thyroid immune responses. Sample size was not statistically predetermined, and investigators were not blinded to group allocation. In cross-validation, a model built on a 13 V-J signature told ophthalmopathy apart from stable hyperthyroidism with just under 90% sensitivity and about 81% specificity, and in testing the same model reached 80%/75%. In validation, progression to ophthalmopathy was predicted by the model with 70.59% sensitivity and roughly 72% specificity, a median of roughly 6.4 months before onset.

In the ophthalmopathy patients, disease was moderately to severely active, with a Clinical Activity Score of 3 or more, a NOSPECS grade of 4 or more, and a duration of less than 3 months. Any patient with an uncontrolled infection, another autoimmune disease, pregnancy or lactation was excluded. Diagnoses were based on clinical symptoms, serum thyroxine and TRAb, thyroid ultrasound and orbital computed tomography. Ficoll-Paque density gradient centrifugation was used to isolate PBMCs from around 10 ml of fresh peripheral blood. Trizol reagent was used to extract total RNA, and RNA quality was then checked on an Agilent 2100 Bioanalyzer. The sequence came from a young man with Graves' ophthalmopathy. Sequencing was done on a sample of blood.

The DNA sequence reads TGTGCCAGCACCCAGAACGGACTAGCTTCGGGCGAGCAGTACTTC. It translates as CASTQNGLASGEQYF. Rearrangement joined TRBV2 to TRBJ2-7, with 8 middle bases fitting TRBD2. The junction shows trimming of 7 bases on V and 6 bases on J, and the gene matches do not reach 14 bases of it. There are 15 amino acids in the CDR3, from cysteine to phenylalanine inclusive. Only the CDR3 region is kept as DNA, spanning 45 bases read in frame from base 1. Taken from the germline V gene, the CDR1 and CDR2 loops are SNHLY and FYNNEI.